This T cell receptor (beta chain) was observed in a study of cytomegalovirus exposure and HLA in healthy donors. As for this clone: The antigen is not known.

Primers for the PCR totalled 60 Vbeta and 13 Jbeta. Only in-frame clones appear in the TCRdb table, and some are missing; sequencing was by immunoSEQ multiplex PCR. This sample yields around 190,000 clones, of which 75% to 85% are seen a single time; 1% to 1.5% belongs to the top ten. Notes on the study in general: Using the classifier, cytomegalovirus status was reportedly diagnosed with high specificity and sensitivity.

Trimming at V came to 9 bases and at J to 2 bases, leaving 1 base not matched to a gene. The V gene's germline CDR1 is ENHRY and CDR2 SYGVKD. The CDR3 consists of 12 residues. The clonotype comes from a girl aged 2 to 10 in good health and CMV-seropositive. The sequenced sample consisted of PBMCs. The genes are TRBV10-3 and TRBJ1-5; TRBD1 matches at 7 bases. In DNA, the CDR3 is TGTGCCATTGGGACAGGCAATCAGCCCCAGCATTTT. Translated: CAIGTGNQPQHF.